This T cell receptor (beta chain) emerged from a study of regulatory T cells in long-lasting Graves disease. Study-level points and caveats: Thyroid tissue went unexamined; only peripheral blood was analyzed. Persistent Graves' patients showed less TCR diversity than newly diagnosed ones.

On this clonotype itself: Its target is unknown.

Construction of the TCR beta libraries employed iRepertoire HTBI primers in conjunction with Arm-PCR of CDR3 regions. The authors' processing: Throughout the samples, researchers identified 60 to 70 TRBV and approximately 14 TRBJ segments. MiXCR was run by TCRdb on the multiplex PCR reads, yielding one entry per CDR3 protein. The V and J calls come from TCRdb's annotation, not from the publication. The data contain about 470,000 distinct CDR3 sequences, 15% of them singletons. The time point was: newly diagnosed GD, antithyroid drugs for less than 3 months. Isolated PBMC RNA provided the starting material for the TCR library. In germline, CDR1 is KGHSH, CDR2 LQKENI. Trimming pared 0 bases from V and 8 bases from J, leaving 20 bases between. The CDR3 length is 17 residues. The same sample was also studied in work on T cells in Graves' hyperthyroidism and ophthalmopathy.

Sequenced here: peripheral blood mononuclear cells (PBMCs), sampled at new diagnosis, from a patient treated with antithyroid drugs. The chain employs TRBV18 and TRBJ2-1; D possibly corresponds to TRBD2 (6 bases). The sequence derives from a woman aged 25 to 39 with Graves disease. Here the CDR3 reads CASSPPIRDSLGHEQFF. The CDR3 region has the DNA TGTGCCAGCTCACCACCGATACGGGACTCCTTAGGGCATGAGCAGTTCTTC. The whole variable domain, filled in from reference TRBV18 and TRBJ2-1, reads NAGVMQNPRHLVRRRGQEARLRCSPMKGHSHVYWYRQLPEEGLKFMVYLQKENIIDESGMPKERFSAEFPKEGPSILRIQQVVRGDSAAYFCASSPPIRDSLGHEQFFGPGTRLTVL.